Listed below are T cell receptor beta chains from one sample, sequenced in a study of cytomegalovirus exposure and HLA in healthy donors. Profiling relied on immunoSEQ multiplex PCR, and the TCRdb table lists in-frame clones only, not all of them. The sample contains just over 200,000 clones, 70% of which appear only once. The sample was PBMCs. Receptor source: a man aged 40-49 years in good health and CMV-seropositive. The CDR3 runs from the conserved cysteine through the conserved F or W.

v_gene	j_gene	CDR3aa
TRBV2	TRBJ2-7	CASSGARGAYEQYF
TRBV6-1	TRBJ1-5	CASTRDRGTNQPQHF
TRBV6-5	TRBJ1-5	CASSYRGPNQPQHF
TRBV6-4	TRBJ1-2	CASSDRGYGYTF
TRBV7-3	TRBJ2-7	CASSLLGTGGGEQYF
TRBV29-1	TRBJ1-2	CSVEGGRRNGYTF
TRBV7-2	TRBJ1-5	CASSLYGQTNQPQHF
TRBV5-1	TRBJ1-2	CASQQQGSGYTF
TRBV6-5	TRBJ1-5	CASQTRGQPQHF
TRBV4-1	TRBJ2-1	CASSQGPPTGSSYNEQFF
TRBV15	TRBJ1-1	CATSSRTGVMNTEAFF
TRBV6-5	TRBJ1-2	CASTMDRGGGYTF
TRBV4-1	.	CASSQVPSLAGNYEQYF
TRBV19	TRBJ2-3	CASSVQGVPDTQYF
TRBV6-6	TRBJ2-7	CASSIDREGYEQYF
TRBV10-1	TRBJ2-7	CASSGKYF
TRBV5-1	TRBJ2-7	CASSLWGQGAYEQYF
TRBV9	TRBJ1-2	CASSVAQGAVYGYTF